This T cell receptor beta chain was documented in a study of shared clonotypes between healthy human individuals. Broader study findings: Around 5% was the fraction of naive CD4 clonotypes found shared across several donors.

J gave up 5 bases and V 5 bases, and 23 bases lay outside the gene matches. Looked up from germline, CDR1 is SGHTA and CDR2 is FQGTGA. CDR3 length: 20 amino acids. Authors' methods: Filtering differed, since immunoSEQ gave only junction sequences and no quality scores. Only in-frame clones appear in the TCRdb table, and some are missing; sequencing was by immunoSEQ multiplex PCR. V and J calls and clone size come straight from that table; D and trimming were deduced from the DNA. The sample contains 2 million to 3 million clones, 93% of which appear only once. Concerning this clone: Its target is not known.

This TCR was recovered from a man aged 18-30 years in good health. Some clones in this sample may be carry-over from other donors' samples. The gene calls are TRBV7-3 and TRBJ2-5, with 10 bases identical to TRBD2. The sample comprised naive CD4+ T cells from PBMCs. As for subset: CD45RA+ positively selected. Written as DNA, the CDR3 is TGTGCCAGCAGCCCCGGCACAGAAAGACTAGCGGGCCCCCTGGGGGAGACCCAGTACTTC. It encodes CASSPGTERLAGPLGETQYF.